This is a list of T cell receptor beta chains from one sample in a study of T cell responses to AZD1222 COVID-19 vaccine. The data were produced by immunoSEQ multiplex PCR, yet TCRdb's version contains in-frame clones alone and is incomplete. This sample has approximately 170,000 clones, with around 87% found just once. The source material was peripheral blood, sampled on day 0 of AZD1222 vaccination. The receptors were gathered from an adult in good health. CDR3s include the opening cysteine and the closing phenylalanine or tryptophan. The D gene is left open where the match is weak. Size tells how often a clone was seen (once, few, many) or the class of an expanded clone, and some rows leave it out.

TRBV28	TRBD2	TRBJ2-3	-	15	CASNRRLAGTDTQYF	TGTGCCAGCAACCGAAGACTAGCGGGGACAGATACGCAGTATTTT
TRBV4-3	TRBD1	TRBJ2-7	-	15	CASSPTAAGGYEQYF	TGCGCCAGCAGCCCGACAGCAGCAGGGGGCTACGAGCAGTACTTC
TRBV2	-	TRBJ2-5	-	17	CASREGRGILLQETQYF	TGTGCCAGCCGAGAGGGGAGGGGGATTCTTTTGCAAGAGACCCAGTACTTC
TRBV4-2	-	TRBJ2-3	-	15	CASSPHASSTDTQYF	TGTGCCAGCAGCCCCCATGCCAGTTCCACAGATACGCAGTATTTT
TRBV10-3	-	TRBJ1-2	-	14	CAISDLGPADGYTF	TGTGCCATCAGTGATCTCGGGCCAGCGGATGGCTACACCTTC
TRBV18	TRBD1	TRBJ1-2	-	19	CASSPRSGTGGDGPYGYTF	TGTGCCAGCTCACCAAGGAGCGGGACAGGGGGCGATGGCCCATATGGCTACACCTTC
TRBV3-1/TRBV3-2	-	TRBJ2-3	many	14	CASTNWGTQDTQYF	TGTGCCAGCACAAATTGGGGGACCCAAGATACGCAGTATTTT
TRBV2	TRBD2	TRBJ2-7	-	20	CASSLQGSGTSGGNPYEQYF	TGTGCCAGCAGTTTACAGGGATCCGGGACTAGCGGGGGGAACCCCTACGAGCAGTACTTC
TRBV9	-	TRBJ2-1	-	14	CASSVVGTYNEQFF	TGTGCCAGCAGCGTAGTAGGGACGTACAATGAGCAGTTCTTC
TRBV29-1	-	TRBJ2-2	-	13	CSVGDSDTGELFF	TGCAGCGTTGGTGACAGCGACACCGGGGAGCTGTTTTTT
TRBV7-3	TRBD2	TRBJ2-1	few	16	CASSPKPGGVGNEQFF	TGTGCCAGCAGCCCAAAACCTGGGGGGGTCGGCAATGAGCAGTTCTTC
TRBV7-2	-	TRBJ2-3	-	12	CASSRGADTQYF	TGTGCCAGCAGCCGCGGGGCAGATACGCAGTATTTT
TRBV5-1	-	TRBJ2-5	-	15	CASSFATGYQETQYF	TGCGCCAGCAGCTTTGCTACAGGGTACCAAGAGACCCAGTACTTC
TRBV14	TRBD2	TRBJ2-5	-	17	CASSQLRAGWIQETQYF	TGTGCCAGCAGCCAACTACGAGCGGGGTGGATCCAAGAGACCCAGTACTTC
TRBV5-5	-	TRBJ1-2	few	15	CASSRFRQSNYGYTF	TGTGCCAGCAGCCGCTTTCGACAGTCCAACTATGGCTACACCTTC
TRBV7-2	-	TRBJ2-5	-	16	CASSLYGGGTEETQYF	TGTGCCAGCAGCCTCTATGGGGGGGGGACAGAAGAGACCCAGTACTTC
TRBV4-1	-	TRBJ1-1	-	14	CASRTGQTNTEAFF	TGCGCCAGCAGAACTGGACAGACAAACACTGAAGCTTTCTTT
TRBV29-1	-	TRBJ1-1	-	11	CSVDHNTEAFF	TGCAGCGTTGACCACAACACTGAAGCTTTCTTT
TRBV5-4	TRBD1	TRBJ2-1	-	15	CALTPQQGGYNEQFF	TGTGCCCTCACGCCCCAACAGGGGGGTTACAATGAGCAGTTCTTC
TRBV6-5	TRBD2	TRBJ2-1	-	13	CASSRTSGGVPFF	TGTGCCAGCAGCCGGACTAGCGGGGGGGTCCCGTTCTTC
TRBV6-6	TRBD1	TRBJ2-7	-	14	CASVTGTGDYEQYF	TGTGCCAGCGTTACCGGGACAGGGGACTACGAGCAGTACTTC
TRBV7-2	-	TRBJ1-6	-	18	CASSLRGGAEIYNSPLHF	TGTGCCAGCAGCTTAAGAGGGGGGGCTGAAATATATAATTCACCCCTCCACTTT
TRBV6-5	TRBD1	TRBJ1-2	-	14	CASSYQTGNYGYTF	TGTGCCAGCAGTTACCAGACAGGGAACTATGGCTACACCTTC
TRBV11-3	TRBD2	TRBJ2-5	-	16	CASSPRERGAEETQYF	TGTGCCAGCAGTCCTCGTGAGCGGGGGGCTGAAGAGACCCAGTACTTC
TRBV5-1	-	TRBJ1-6	-	14	CASSFTVYNSPLHF	TGCGCCAGCAGCTTCACAGTCTATAATTCACCCCTCCACTTT
TRBV6-5	-	TRBJ2-3	-	15	CASIPGLLAHDTQYF	TGTGCCAGCATCCCGGGCCTTCTCGCTCACGATACGCAGTATTTT
TRBV6-5	-	TRBJ1-6	-	15	CASSYSDRTNSPLHF	TGTGCCAGCAGTTACTCCGACAGGACTAATTCACCCCTCCACTTT
TRBV7-3	-	TRBJ2-3	-	15	CASSLNTRGLDTQYF	TGTGCCAGCAGCCTAAACACCAGGGGTTTGGATACGCAGTATTTT
TRBV5-6	TRBD2	TRBJ2-3	-	16	CASSLPGGWATDTQYF	TGTGCCAGCAGCTTACCGGGAGGGTGGGCTACAGATACGCAGTATTTT
TRBV6-5	-	TRBJ2-3	-	13	CASSYLNTDTQYF	TGTGCCAGCAGTTACCTCAACACAGATACGCAGTATTTT
TRBV7-8	-	TRBJ2-4	-	14	CASSSREAKNIQYF	TGTGCCAGCAGCTCCCGTGAGGCCAAAAACATTCAGTACTTC
TRBV7-9	-	TRBJ2-7	-	12	CASSSGAYEQYF	TGTGCCAGCAGCTCAGGGGCCTACGAGCAGTACTTC
TRBV7-3	-	TRBJ2-2	-	12	CASSQRAGELFF	TGTGCCAGCAGCCAACGCGCCGGGGAGCTGTTTTTT
TRBV5-1	TRBD1	TRBJ1-2	-	22	CASSSLNWAAGTGLLGVYGYTF	TGCGCCAGCAGCTCGCTAAATTGGGCTGCAGGGACAGGGTTGCTAGGCGTCTATGGCTACACCTTC
TRBV2	-	TRBJ2-7	-	14	CASSEQGSTYEQYF	TGTGCCAGCAGTGAACAGGGCTCGACCTACGAGCAGTACTTC
TRBV7-3	-	TRBJ1-1	-	14	CASSLTGRNTEAFF	TGTGCCAGCAGTCTTACAGGACGGAACACTGAAGCTTTCTTT
TRBV2	-	TRBJ1-1	-	14	CASKDPGLNTEAFF	TGTGCCAGCAAGGATCCGGGATTGAACACTGAAGCTTTCTTT
TRBV5-1	-	TRBJ1-5	-	15	CASSLVGDRNQPQHF	TGCGCCAGCAGCTTGGTCGGGGACCGCAATCAGCCCCAGCATTTT
TRBV15	-	TRBJ1-1	-	14	CATSSRAVGTEAFF	TGTGCCACCAGCAGCCGCGCGGTTGGCACTGAAGCTTTCTTT
TRBV9	-	TRBJ1-4	-	14	CASSVGRSEEKLFF	TGTGCCAGCAGCGTAGGCAGGTCTGAGGAAAAACTGTTTTTT
TRBV6-5	-	TRBJ1-2	-	13	CASSYSPAYGYTF	TGTGCCAGCAGTTACTCGCCAGCCTATGGCTACACCTTC
TRBV11-2	-	TRBJ1-5	-	14	CASSSIVGGPVQHF	TGTGCCAGCAGCTCGATAGTTGGGGGGCCGGTCCAGCATTTT
TRBV6-2/TRBV6-3	-	TRBJ1-5	-	15	CASSSRGYSNQPQHF	TGTGCCAGCAGCTCCAGGGGATATAGCAATCAGCCCCAGCATTTT
TRBV19	-	TRBJ1-3	-	14	CASSRTLVGNTIYF	TGTGCCAGTAGTCGGACACTGGTTGGAAACACCATATATTTT
TRBV5-6	TRBD1	TRBJ1-6	-	13	CASSWTGASPLHF	TGTGCCAGCAGCTGGACAGGGGCTTCACCCCTCCACTTT
TRBV28	-	TRBJ2-6	-	17	CASSLEGIMSGANVLTF	TGTGCCAGCAGTTTGGAGGGGATAATGTCTGGGGCCAACGTCCTGACTTTC
TRBV7-9	-	TRBJ1-3	-	18	CASSLSILREFSGNTIYF	TGTGCCAGCAGCTTATCCATCTTGCGGGAGTTCTCTGGAAACACCATATATTTT
TRBV28	TRBD2	TRBJ2-2	-	15	CASSRTSGGAGELFF	TGTGCCAGCAGTCGGACTAGCGGGGGGGCCGGGGAGCTGTTTTTT
TRBV11-2	TRBD1	TRBJ1-4	-	13	CASSDRVGEKLFF	TGTGCCAGCAGCGACAGGGTCGGTGAAAAACTGTTTTTT
TRBV7-9	TRBD1	TRBJ1-3	-	16	CASSPSMGQGVNTIYF	TGTGCCAGCAGCCCGTCGATGGGACAGGGAGTCAACACCATATATTTT
TRBV6-1	-	TRBJ1-4	-	14	CASSSHATNEKLFF	TGTGCCAGCAGTAGTCATGCAACTAATGAAAAACTGTTTTTT
TRBV6-5	-	TRBJ1-5	-	14	CASRDRDNHQPQHF	TGTGCCAGCAGGGACCGTGACAACCATCAGCCCCAGCATTTT
TRBV7-3	-	TRBJ1-2	-	13	CASSLDPNYGYTF	TGTGCCAGCAGCTTAGATCCTAACTATGGCTACACCTTC
TRBV7-2	-	TRBJ2-5	once	13	CASSLGGEETQYF	TGTGCCAGCAGCTTAGGTGGTGAAGAGACCCAGTACTTC